Listed below are T cell receptor beta chains from one sample, sequenced in a study of cytotoxic CD8 clonotypes in ibrutinib-treated CLL. Repertoires were generated with immunoSEQ multiplex PCR, while TCRdb's copy carries only in-frame clones and drops some. The data show a few hundred thousand clones, almost 80% seen once. Sequencing was performed on PBMCs, taken before ibrutinib treatment. Source of these receptors: a human donor with chronic lymphocytic leukemia. CDR3s leave out the opening cysteine and the closing phenylalanine or tryptophan. Fields, in order: V gene, J gene, CDR3 protein.

>TRBV28|TRBJ1-2
AIKDRGDSGYT
>TRBV4-2|TRBJ2-7
ASSQDHPGVYEQY
>TRBV6-5|TRBJ2-7
ASSYDRGAEQY
>TRBV5-1|TRBJ2-4
ASSFGTARENIQY
>TRBV6-6|TRBJ2-2
ASRETHTGELF
>TRBV9|TRBJ2-5
ASSPFAVTETQY
>TRBV6-5|TRBJ2-7
ASRTGGTYEQY
>TRBV7-2|TRBJ2-5
ASRRGRAGQETQY
>TRBV2|TRBJ2-1
ASSQNEQF
>TRBV7-6|TRBJ2-7
ASRSGRSREQY
>TRBV19|TRBJ1-1
ASSIRQGLTEAF
>TRBV19|TRBJ1-1
ASSIYNERAEAF
>TRBV7-9|TRBJ1-2
ASSLVSGFHGYT
>TRBV4-3|TRBJ1-1
ASRVDRGNTEAF